These 25 T cell receptor beta chains were all obtained from the same sample, sequenced in a study of T-cell memory formation after mild COVID-19. TCRdb re-analysed the 5' RACE reads in MiXCR, keeping a single row per CDR3 protein. This table has some 150,000 distinct CDR3 sequences, about 23% appearing once. Input material: PBMCs or a T cell subset sorted from them (not recorded which). These receptors were taken from an adult woman who had mild COVID-19 (a few samples of this study predate the infection). Cell type and time point are not known.

This clonotype has a handful of counts. The J gene is TRBJ1-1, the V gene TRBV13; no definite D call. V dropped 5 bases and J dropped 4 bases, with 11 bases sitting between them. This CDR3 has 13 residues. Germline V CDR1 and CDR2: PRHDT, FYEKMQ (reference sequence). CDR3 DNA sequence: TGTGCCAGCAGCCGAAAGGTATTCACTGAAGCTTTCTTT. This sequence encodes CASSRKVFTEAFF.

The chain joins TRBV24-1 to TRBJ1-5, with D tentatively TRBD1 (6 bases). This CDR3 comprises 14 residues. Trimming shortened V by 1 base and J by 6 bases, and 9 bases separated the two germline ends. Germline V gives CDR1 KGHDR, CDR2 SFDVKD. The CDR3 coding sequence is TGTGCCACCAGTGATTTAGGGGGGTTTCAGCCCCAGCATTTT. Translated: CATSDLGGFQPQHF.

This clonotype was found a few times. V is TRBV27 and J is TRBJ1-1; 7 bases fit TRBD1. The germline V gene has CDR1 MNHEY and CDR2 SMNVEV (reference sequence). J gave up 3 bases and V 5 bases, and 6 bases lay outside the gene matches. The CDR3 contains 14 residues. The CDR3 sequence: CASSVDREYTEAFF. DNA of the CDR3: TGTGCCAGCAGTGTAGACAGGGAGTACACTGAAGCTTTCTTT.

Here the CDR3 reads CASGSEQYF. CDR3 coding DNA: TGTGCCAGCGGCAGCGAGCAGTACTTC. The chain recombines TRBV11-2 with TRBJ2-7; no clear D. Germline CDR1 reads SGHAT; CDR2 reads FQNNGV. V lost 8 bases and J 6 bases, leaving 5 bases between the germline ends. The CDR3 consists of 9 residues.

V and J are TRBV5-8 and TRBJ2-3, with 8 bases aligning to TRBD1. Unmatched junction bases numbered 6, after V lost 4 bases and J lost 2 bases. The CDR3 totals 15 residues. Germline V gives CDR1 SGHTS, CDR2 YDEGEE. Written as DNA, the CDR3 is TGTGCCAGCAGCCCTGAGGGACAGGTCACAGATACGCAGTATTTT. It specifies CASSPEGQVTDTQYF.

The chain couples TRBV5-1 to TRBJ2-2; D possibly corresponds to TRBD2 (6 bases). CDR1 is SGHRS, CDR2 YFSETQ, per germline. Trimming stripped 4 bases from V and 4 bases from J, with 14 bases between. The CDR3 is made up of 15 amino acids. CDR3 residues: CASSLPGVGTGELFF. The CDR3 DNA reads TGCGCCAGCAGCCTGCCGGGAGTGGGCACCGGGGAGCTGTTTTTT.

A few counts support this clonotype. The V gene is TRBV29-1, the J gene TRBJ2-7; D uncertain. The germline V gene encodes CDR1 SQVTM and CDR2 ANQGSEA. With 0 bases removed from V and 1 base from J, the gap between germline ends came to 7 bases. This CDR3 comprises 13 residues. Here the CDR3 reads CSVEEAVSYEQYF. The CDR3 DNA reads TGCAGCGTTGAAGAGGCAGTTTCCTACGAGCAGTACTTC.

In this sample, this clonotype turned up many times. This chain links TRBV2 with TRBJ1-1; D gene ambiguous. Trimming stripped 2 bases from V and 1 base from J, with 20 bases between. The CDR3 is made up of 18 amino acids. The germline CDR1 and CDR2 sequences are SNHLY and FYNNEI. Written as DNA, the CDR3 is TGTGCCAGCAGTGAAATTCTGTGGCAGTTGGTTCAGAACACTGAAGCTTTCTTT. Residues: CASSEILWQLVQNTEAFF.

The chain links TRBV5-5 to TRBJ2-3, with 11 bases matching TRBD2. V trimming: 1 base; J trimming: 6 bases; junction bases outside the gene matches: 4. Germline V lookup: CDR1 SGHKS, CDR2 YYEKEE (reference sequence). This CDR3 has 15 residues. CDR3 sequence reads: CASSLTSGGSDTQYF. DNA for the CDR3: TGTGCCAGCAGCTTGACTAGCGGGGGTTCGGATACGCAGTATTTT.

Only a few counts were recorded for this clonotype. V gene TRBV20-1 combines with J gene TRBJ2-1; D is ambiguous. The CDR3 is 14 residues long. Germline lookup yields CDR1 DFQATT and CDR2 SNEGSKA (reference sequence). V was cut by 5 bases and J by 1 base, with 12 bases left in between. In DNA, the CDR3 is TGCAGTGCTTTGGAACCCTCATCCTACAATGAGCAGTTCTTC. It codes for CSALEPSSYNEQFF.

This clonotype was picked up one time. The chain joins TRBV4-2 to TRBJ1-6; 8 positions agree with TRBD1. CDR1 LGHNA and CDR2 YNFKEQ come from the germline V gene. This CDR3 spans 17 amino acids. The V segment lost 0 bases and the J segment 8 bases; nucleotides outside the gene matches: 9. The CDR3 DNA sequence: TGTGCCAGCAGCCAAGATCCCCCGACAGGGGCTGATTCACCCCTCCACTTT. This translates into CASSQDPPTGADSPLHF.

The chain employs TRBV5-5 and TRBJ2-5, with a weak D call TRBD1 (6 bases). The germline gives CDR1 SGHKS, CDR2 YYEKEE (reference sequence). CDR3 length: 16 amino acids. V dropped 0 bases and J dropped 1 base, with 13 bases sitting between them. CDR3 region: CASSLVGGAIQETQYF. CDR3 nucleotide sequence: TGTGCCAGCAGCTTGGTAGGGGGAGCCATCCAAGAGACCCAGTACTTC.

The chain uses TRBV4-2 and TRBJ2-1, with D maybe TRBD1 (6 bases). CDR3 length equals 16 residues. V shed 3 bases and J shed 1 base, with 13 bases lying between them. Germline CDR1 and CDR2: LGHNA and YNFKEQ. This chain's CDR3 is CASSHDTGPSYNEQFF. Written as DNA, the CDR3 is TGTGCCAGCAGCCACGACACAGGGCCTTCCTACAATGAGCAGTTCTTC.

This clonotype has only a few counts. The V gene is TRBV4-1, the J gene TRBJ2-1, with a weak D call TRBD2 (7 bases). Germline V lookup: CDR1 MGHRA, CDR2 YSYEKL. The CDR3 extends over 11 amino acids. V was pared by 3 bases and J by 15 bases, with 12 bases between. CDR3: CASSHSGGTFF. In DNA form, the CDR3 reads TGCGCCAGCAGCCACTCGGGGGGCACGTTCTTC.

This clonotype turned up a few times. The chain uses TRBV4-1 and TRBJ2-7; D is perhaps TRBD1 (6 bases). V lost 1 base and J 2 bases, leaving 15 bases between the germline ends. Germline V gives CDR1 MGHRA, CDR2 YSYEKL. The CDR3 contains 16 residues. CDR3 residues: CASSQGIRDTAYEQYF. CDR3 bases: TGCGCCAGCAGCCAAGGGATACGGGACACTGCCTACGAGCAGTACTTC.

This clonotype has just a few counts. The CDR3 DNA follows: TGTGCCAGCAGCTTACAGGGGAGTTGGGCAGATACGCAGTATTTT. Its translation: CASSLQGSWADTQYF. The chain joins TRBV7-6 to TRBJ2-3; weak D call: TRBD1 (6 bases). The CDR3 has 15 amino acids. V was shortened by 2 bases and J by 4 bases, with 13 bases between the two germline ends. Germline V gene sequence: CDR1 SGHVS, CDR2 FNYEAQ.

V usage is TRBV20-1 and J usage is TRBJ2-3; 16 nucleotides match TRBD2. The ends lost 0 bases at V and 0 bases at J; junction bases unmatched: 9. Germline assignment: CDR1 DFQATT and CDR2 SNEGSKA (reference sequence). This CDR3 has 20 amino acids. The CDR3 is CSARDTGLAGGPPSTDTQYF. CDR3 nucleotides: TGCAGTGCTAGAGATACGGGACTAGCGGGGGGGCCGCCTAGCACAGATACGCAGTATTTT.

The chain uses TRBV7-9 and TRBJ1-2, with TRBD1 matching 8 bases. CDR3 length: 16 residues. Germline CDR1 SEHNR, CDR2 FQNEAQ (reference sequence). V shed 4 bases and J 2 bases; nucleotides not matched to a gene: 9. The CDR3 protein is CASSSASDRGNYGYTF. In DNA form, the CDR3 reads TGTGCCAGCAGCTCGGCAAGCGACAGGGGAAACTATGGCTACACCTTC.

This clonotype was seen repeatedly, ten times or more. The V and J genes are TRBV5-1 and TRBJ2-1; 9 bases fit TRBD2. The CDR3 length is 12 residues. V shed 5 bases and J 7 bases; nucleotides not matched to a gene: 1. Germline V gene sequence: CDR1 SGHRS, CDR2 YFSETQ. DNA of the CDR3: TGCGCCAGCAGGACTAGCGGTAATGAGCAGTTCTTC. This gives the protein CASRTSGNEQFF.

There are a few counts of this clonotype. The chain uses TRBV24-1 and TRBJ2-3; the D call may be TRBD1 or TRBD2 (5 bases each). The germline V gene encodes CDR1 KGHDR and CDR2 SFDVKD. Trimming shortened V by 0 bases and J by 3 bases, and 12 bases separated the two germline ends. The CDR3 has 16 residues. For the CDR3, the DNA is TGTGCCACCAGTGATTTGATCGGGGCAGCGACAGATACGCAGTATTTT. Amino acids: CATSDLIGAATDTQYF.

This rearrangement joins TRBV7-9 to TRBJ1-2; the D gene is possibly TRBD1 (5 bases). Trimming cost V 6 bases and J 2 bases, with 22 bases left between them. Germline CDR1 is SEHNR and CDR2 is FQNEAQ (reference sequence). This CDR3 has 17 amino acids. Here the CDR3 reads CASSQPQTTDPNYGYTF. In nucleotides, the CDR3 is TGTGCCAGCAGTCAACCTCAAACGACAGACCCAAACTATGGCTACACCTTC.

This chain connects TRBV2 to TRBJ2-7, with 9 bases identical to TRBD1. Losses at the gene ends were 2 bases for V and 7 bases for J; bases not matched to a gene: 9. This CDR3 spans 15 amino acids. From germline, CDR1 is SNHLY and CDR2 FYNNEI. DNA of the CDR3: TGTGCCAGCAGTGAATTTGGGACAGGGAGCGTGGAGCAGTACTTC. This codes for CASSEFGTGSVEQYF.

In this sample, this clonotype turned up a few times. The chain links TRBV7-9 to TRBJ2-7; the match to TRBD2 covers 8 bases. Germline CDR1 and CDR2: SEHNR and FQNEAQ (reference sequence). The V and J ends lost 5 bases and 3 bases, in that order; junction bases with no gene match: 9. This CDR3 comprises 15 residues. The CDR3 DNA is TGTGCCAGCAGCGACTACGGGAGGGCCGGCTACGAGCAGTACTTC. This encodes CASSDYGRAGYEQYF. The full variable domain, its missing parts supplied by reference TRBV7-9 and TRBJ2-7, is DTGVSQNPRHKITKRGQNVTFRCDPISEHNRLYWYRQTLGQGPEFLTYFQNEAQLEKSRLLSDRFSAERPKGSFSTLEIQRTEQGDSAMYLCASSDYGRAGYEQYFGPGTRLTVT.

This clonotype has a handful of counts. V is TRBV7-9 and J is TRBJ1-2; TRBD1 is a possible D gene (6 bases). Looked up from germline, CDR1 is SEHNR and CDR2 is FQNEAQ (reference sequence). The V gene lost 3 bases and the J gene lost 4 bases, with 33 bases spanning the gap. This CDR3 has 21 amino acids. CDR3 nucleotide sequence: TGTGCCAGCAGCTTTCCCTTATCCGGCCGCCTCCAGGGGACGGGTGGCTATGGCTACACCTTC. As protein: CASSFPLSGRLQGTGGYGYTF.

V usage is TRBV20-1 and J usage is TRBJ2-7; 8 positions agree with TRBD2. The CDR3 has 15 amino acids. Germline values: CDR1 DFQATT, CDR2 SNEGSKA (reference sequence). With V trimmed by 0 bases and J by 3 bases, 7 bases remained unmatched. The DNA of the CDR3 is TGCAGTGCTAGAGATACCCTAGCGGGCCACTACGAGCAGTACTTC. It translates to CSARDTLAGHYEQYF.